The entry below gives a single TCR beta chain sequence along with its context. Per the original methods: For nucleated cells, counts were estimated from reference gene primer amplification. TCRdb keeps only in-frame clones here, not all; method: immunoSEQ multiplex PCR. V, J and clone size are taken as reported in that table, and D and trimming were inferred from the DNA itself. The table shows roughly 70,000 clones, with 73% occurring only once. This specimen comes from a study of blood T cell repertoires in COVID-19. Study summary: Spain, Italy and the United States supplied samples that represented acute and convalescent COVID-19. In each case, the material was cDNA or gDNA derived from T cells, B-cell-depleted T cells, or PBMCs.

CDR3 size: 16 residues. CDR1 SGHAT and CDR2 FQDESV come from the germline V gene (reference sequence). Losses at the gene ends were 4 bases for V and 1 base for J; bases not matched to a gene: 6. Sequenced material: peripheral blood. This chain connects TRBV11-1 to TRBJ2-5, with 10 positions matching TRBD2. This TCR came from a man aged 55 to 70 with acute or convalescent COVID-19. Here the CDR3 reads CASSSSVAGGQETQYF. In DNA form, the CDR3 reads TGTGCCAGCAGCTCCTCAGTAGCGGGGGGCCAAGAGACCCAGTACTTC.